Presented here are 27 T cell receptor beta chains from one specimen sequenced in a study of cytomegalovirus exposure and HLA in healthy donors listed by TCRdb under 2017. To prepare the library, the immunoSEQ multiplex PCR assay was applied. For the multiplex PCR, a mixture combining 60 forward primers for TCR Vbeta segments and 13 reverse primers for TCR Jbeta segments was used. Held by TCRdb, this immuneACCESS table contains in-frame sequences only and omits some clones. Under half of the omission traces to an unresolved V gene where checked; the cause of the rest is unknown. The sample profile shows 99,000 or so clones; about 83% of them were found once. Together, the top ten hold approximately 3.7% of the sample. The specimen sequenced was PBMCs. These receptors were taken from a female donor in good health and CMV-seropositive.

CDR3 nucleotides: TGCGCCAGCAGCCCAACGGGACAGAATGGGTACGAGCAGTACTTC. It translates to CASSPTGQNGYEQYF. The chain couples TRBV5-1 to TRBJ2-7; 7 bases line up with TRBD1. The ends lost 4 bases at V and 4 bases at J; junction bases unmatched: 11. CDR1 is SGHRS and CDR2 is YFSETQ in the germline V gene. The CDR3 sequence is 15 residues long.

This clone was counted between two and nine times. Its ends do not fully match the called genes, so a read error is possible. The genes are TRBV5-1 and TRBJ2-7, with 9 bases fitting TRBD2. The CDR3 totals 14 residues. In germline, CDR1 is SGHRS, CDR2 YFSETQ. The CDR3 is CASSPLAGIYEQYF. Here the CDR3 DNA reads TGTGCCAGCAGCCCACTAGCGGGCATATACGAGCAGTACTTC.

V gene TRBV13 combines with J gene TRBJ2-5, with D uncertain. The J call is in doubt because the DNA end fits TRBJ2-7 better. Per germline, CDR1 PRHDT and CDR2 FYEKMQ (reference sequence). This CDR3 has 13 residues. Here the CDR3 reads CASSSGSEYEQYF. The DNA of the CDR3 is TGTGCCAGCAGCTCCGGGTCGGAATACGAGCAGTACTTC.

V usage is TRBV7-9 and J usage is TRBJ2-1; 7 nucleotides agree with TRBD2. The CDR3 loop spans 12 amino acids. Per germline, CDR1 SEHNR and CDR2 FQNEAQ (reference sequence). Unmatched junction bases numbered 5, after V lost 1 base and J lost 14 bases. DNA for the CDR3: TGTGCCAGCAGCTTAGAGCGGGAAGGCGAGTTCTTC. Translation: CASSLEREGEFF.

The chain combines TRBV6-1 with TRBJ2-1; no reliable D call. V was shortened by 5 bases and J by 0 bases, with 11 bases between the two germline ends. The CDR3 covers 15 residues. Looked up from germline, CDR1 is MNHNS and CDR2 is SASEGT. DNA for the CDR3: TGTGCCAGCAGTTCCCCCAGAGGCTCCTACAATGAGCAGTTCTTC. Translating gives CASSSPRGSYNEQFF.

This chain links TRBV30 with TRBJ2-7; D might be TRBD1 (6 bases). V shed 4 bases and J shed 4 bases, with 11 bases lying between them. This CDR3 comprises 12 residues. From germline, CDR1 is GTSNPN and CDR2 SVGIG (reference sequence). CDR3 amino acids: CAWNRDGYEQYF. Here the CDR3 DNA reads TGTGCCTGGAACAGGGATGGGTACGAGCAGTACTTC.

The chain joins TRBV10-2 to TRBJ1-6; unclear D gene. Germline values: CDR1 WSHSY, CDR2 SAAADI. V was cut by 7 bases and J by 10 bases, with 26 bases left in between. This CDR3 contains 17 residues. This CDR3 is CASNPQGRVEGRSPLHF. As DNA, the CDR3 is TGCGCCAGCAATCCACAAGGGCGGGTTGAGGGTCGATCACCCCTCCACTTT.

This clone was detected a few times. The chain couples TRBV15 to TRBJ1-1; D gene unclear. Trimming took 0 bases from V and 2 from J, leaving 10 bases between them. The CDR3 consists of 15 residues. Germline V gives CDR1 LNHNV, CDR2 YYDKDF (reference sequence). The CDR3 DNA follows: TGTGCCACCAGCAGAGAATCGAACACAAACACTGAAGCTTTCTTT. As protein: CATSRESNTNTEAFF.

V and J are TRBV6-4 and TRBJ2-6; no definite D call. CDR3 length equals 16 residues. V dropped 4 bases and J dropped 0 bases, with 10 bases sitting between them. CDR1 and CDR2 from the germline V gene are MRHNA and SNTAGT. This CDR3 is CASSAHPSSGANVLTF. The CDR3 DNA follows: TGTGCCAGCAGTGCGCATCCTAGCTCTGGGGCCAACGTCCTGACTTTC.

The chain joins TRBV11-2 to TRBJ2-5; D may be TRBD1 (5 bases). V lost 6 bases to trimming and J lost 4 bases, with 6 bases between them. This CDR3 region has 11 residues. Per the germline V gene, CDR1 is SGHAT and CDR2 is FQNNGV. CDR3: CASSRGETQYF. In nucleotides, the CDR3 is TGTGCCAGCAGTAGGGGAGAGACCCAGTACTTC.

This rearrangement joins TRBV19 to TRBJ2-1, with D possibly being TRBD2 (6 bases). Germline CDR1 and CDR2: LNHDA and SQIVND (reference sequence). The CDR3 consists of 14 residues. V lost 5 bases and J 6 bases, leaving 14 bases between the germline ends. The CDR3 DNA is TGTGCCAGTAGTGAGGCGGGATTACTCAATGAGCAGTTCTTC. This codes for CASSEAGLLNEQFF.

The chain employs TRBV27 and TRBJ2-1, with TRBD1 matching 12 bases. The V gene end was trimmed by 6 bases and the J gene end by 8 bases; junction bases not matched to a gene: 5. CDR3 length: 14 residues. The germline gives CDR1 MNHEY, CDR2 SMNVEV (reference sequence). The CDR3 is CASSGTGGRDEQFF. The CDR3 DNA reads TGTGCCAGCAGCGGGACAGGGGGCAGGGATGAGCAGTTCTTC.

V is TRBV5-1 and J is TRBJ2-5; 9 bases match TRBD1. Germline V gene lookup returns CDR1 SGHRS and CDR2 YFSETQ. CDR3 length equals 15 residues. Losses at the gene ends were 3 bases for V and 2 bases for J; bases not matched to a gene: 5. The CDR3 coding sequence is TGCGCCAGCAGCTACCCGGACAGGGGACAAGAGACCCAGTACTTC. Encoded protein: CASSYPDRGQETQYF.

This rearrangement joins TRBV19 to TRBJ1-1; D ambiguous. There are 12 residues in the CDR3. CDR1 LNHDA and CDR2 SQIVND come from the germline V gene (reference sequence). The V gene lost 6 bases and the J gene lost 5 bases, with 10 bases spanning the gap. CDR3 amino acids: CASRAGITEAFF. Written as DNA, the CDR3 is TGTGCCAGTAGGGCGGGGATAACTGAAGCTTTCTTT.

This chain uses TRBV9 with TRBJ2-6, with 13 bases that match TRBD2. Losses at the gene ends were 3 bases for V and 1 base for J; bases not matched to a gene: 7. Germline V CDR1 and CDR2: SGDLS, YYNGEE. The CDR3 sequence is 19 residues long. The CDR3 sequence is CASSGTTSGRKSGANVLTF. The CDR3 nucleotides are TGTGCCAGCAGCGGGACGACTAGCGGGAGGAAGTCTGGGGCCAACGTCCTGACTTTC.

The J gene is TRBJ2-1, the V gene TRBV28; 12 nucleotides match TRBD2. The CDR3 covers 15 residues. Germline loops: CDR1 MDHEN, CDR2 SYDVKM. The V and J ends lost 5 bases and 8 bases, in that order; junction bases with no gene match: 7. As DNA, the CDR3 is TGTGCCAGCAGTCCCAGGACTAGCGGGATTCATGAGCAGTTCTTC. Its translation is CASSPRTSGIHEQFF.

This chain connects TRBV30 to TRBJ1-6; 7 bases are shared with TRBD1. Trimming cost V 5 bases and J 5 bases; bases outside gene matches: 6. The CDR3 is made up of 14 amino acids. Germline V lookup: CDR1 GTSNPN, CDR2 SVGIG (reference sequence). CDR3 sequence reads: CAWSRQGDNSPLHF. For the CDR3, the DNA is TGTGCCTGGTCGAGACAGGGAGATAATTCACCCCTCCACTTT.

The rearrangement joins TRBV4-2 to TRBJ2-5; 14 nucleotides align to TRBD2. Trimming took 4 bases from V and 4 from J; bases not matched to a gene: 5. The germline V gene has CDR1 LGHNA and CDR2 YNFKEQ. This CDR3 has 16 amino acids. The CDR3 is CASSLSTSGGAETQYF. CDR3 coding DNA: TGTGCCAGCAGCCTCTCGACTAGCGGGGGGGCAGAGACCCAGTACTTC.

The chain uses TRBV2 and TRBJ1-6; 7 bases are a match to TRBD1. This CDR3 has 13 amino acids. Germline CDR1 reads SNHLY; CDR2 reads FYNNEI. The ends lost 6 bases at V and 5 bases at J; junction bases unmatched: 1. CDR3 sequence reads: CASRTGNNSPLHF. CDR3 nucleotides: TGTGCCAGCAGGACAGGGAATAATTCACCCCTCCACTTT.

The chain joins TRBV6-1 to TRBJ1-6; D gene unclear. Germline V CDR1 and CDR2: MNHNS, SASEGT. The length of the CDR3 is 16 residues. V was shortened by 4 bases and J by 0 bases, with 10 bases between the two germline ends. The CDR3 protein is CASSVTSSSYNSPLHF. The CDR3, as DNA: TGTGCCAGCAGTGTTACGTCCAGCTCCTATAATTCACCCCTCCACTTT.

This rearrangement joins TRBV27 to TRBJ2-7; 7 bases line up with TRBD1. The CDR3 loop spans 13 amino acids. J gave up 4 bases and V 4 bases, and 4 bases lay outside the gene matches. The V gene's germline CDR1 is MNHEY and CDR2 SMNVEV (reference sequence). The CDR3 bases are TGTGCCAGCAGTTGGGGACAGACTTACGAGCAGTACTTC. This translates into CASSWGQTYEQYF.

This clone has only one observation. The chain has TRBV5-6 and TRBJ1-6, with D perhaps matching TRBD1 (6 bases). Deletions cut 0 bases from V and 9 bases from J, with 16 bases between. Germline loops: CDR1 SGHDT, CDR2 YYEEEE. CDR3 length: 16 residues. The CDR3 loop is CASSLEGVSKASPLHF. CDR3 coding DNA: TGTGCCAGCAGCTTGGAGGGGGTGTCTAAGGCTTCACCCCTCCACTTT. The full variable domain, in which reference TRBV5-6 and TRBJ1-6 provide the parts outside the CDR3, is DAGVTQSPTHLIKTRGQQVTLRCSPKSGHDTVSWYQQALGQGPQFIFQYYEEEERQRGNFPDRFSGHQFPNYSSELNVNALLLGDSALYLCASSLEGVSKASPLHFGNGTRLTVT.

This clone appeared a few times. CDR3 DNA: TGCAGCGTTGATGCAGGGGGGTACACTGAAGCTTTCTTT. It translates to CSVDAGGYTEAFF. The rearrangement uses TRBV29-1 and TRBJ1-1, with 7 bases that match TRBD1. Germline lookup yields CDR1 SQVTM and CDR2 ANQGSEA. The junction had 4 bases not matched to a gene; V was cut back by 3 bases and J by 3 bases. The CDR3 extends over 13 amino acids.

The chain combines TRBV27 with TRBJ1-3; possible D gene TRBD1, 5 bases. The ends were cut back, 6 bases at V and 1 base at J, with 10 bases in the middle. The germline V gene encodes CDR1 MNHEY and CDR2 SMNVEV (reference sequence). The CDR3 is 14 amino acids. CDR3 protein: CASSLGGSGNTIYF. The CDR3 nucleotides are TGTGCCAGCAGCCTCGGGGGGTCTGGAAACACCATATATTTT.

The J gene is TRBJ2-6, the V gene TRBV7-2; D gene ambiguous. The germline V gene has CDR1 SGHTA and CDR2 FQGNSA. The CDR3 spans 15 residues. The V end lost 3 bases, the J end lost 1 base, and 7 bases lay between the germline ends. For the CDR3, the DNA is TGTGCCAGCAGCTTTAAAATTTCTGGGGCCAACGTCCTGACTTTC. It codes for CASSFKISGANVLTF.

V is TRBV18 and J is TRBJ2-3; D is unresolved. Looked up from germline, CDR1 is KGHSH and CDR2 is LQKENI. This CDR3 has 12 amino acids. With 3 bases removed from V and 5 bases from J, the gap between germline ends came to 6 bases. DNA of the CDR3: TGTGCCAGCTCACCTCTAGGAGATACGCAGTATTTT. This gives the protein CASSPLGDTQYF. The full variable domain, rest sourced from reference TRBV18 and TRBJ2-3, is NAGVMQNPRHLVRRRGQEARLRCSPMKGHSHVYWYRQLPEEGLKFMVYLQKENIIDESGMPKERFSAEFPKEGPSILRIQQVVRGDSAAYFCASSPLGDTQYFGPGTRLTVL.

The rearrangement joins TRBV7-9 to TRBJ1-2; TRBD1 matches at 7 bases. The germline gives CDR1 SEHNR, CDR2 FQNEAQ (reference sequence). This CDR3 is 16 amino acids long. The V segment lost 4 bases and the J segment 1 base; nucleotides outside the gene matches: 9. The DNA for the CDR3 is TGTGCCAGCAGCTCTCCGGAGAGGGGGCGTAACTATGGCTACACCTTC. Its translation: CASSSPERGRNYGYTF.